The TCR beta chain described here comes from a study of blood T cell repertoires in COVID-19. Study in general: COVID-19 samples collected from the United States, Italy and Spain covered acute and convalescent phases. T cells, B-cell-depleted T cells, or PBMCs supplied cDNA or gDNA.

In the original processing: Amplification of reference gene primers provided the estimated nucleated cell counts. The method was immunoSEQ multiplex PCR; TCRdb's version includes in-frame clones alone and lacks a portion of them. For V, J and clone size, that table is used; D and trimming come from the DNA. The data contain more than 70,000 clones, 90% of them seen just once; the ten biggest clones take up 5% to 5.5%. The CDR3 sequence is 16 residues long. The J gene is TRBJ1-2, the V gene TRBV21-1. TRBV21-1 is a listed pseudogene. The sequence derives from a young woman with acute or convalescent COVID-19. The specimen sequenced was peripheral blood. Here the CDR3 reads CASSIVERPDNYGYTF. The CDR3 nucleotides read TGTGCCAGCAGCATAGTCGAGCGGCCGGATAACTATGGCTACACCTTC.